These 10 T cell receptor beta chains came from one sample sequenced in a study of cytomegalovirus exposure and HLA in healthy donors. The PCR was carried out with 60 Vbeta primers and 13 Jbeta primers. The data were produced by immunoSEQ multiplex PCR, yet TCRdb's version contains in-frame clones alone and is incomplete. The sample has some 120,000 clones, 15% seen once; the top ten hold 1.9%. The sample taken for sequencing was PBMCs. These receptor sequences come from a young woman in good health and CMV-seronegative.

This clone was picked up a small number of times. This chain uses TRBV4-2 with TRBJ2-1, with 8 bases lining up with TRBD2. The ends lost 1 base at V and 9 bases at J; junction bases unmatched: 11. The germline V gene encodes CDR1 LGHNA and CDR2 YNFKEQ. CDR3 length equals 16 residues. Here the CDR3 DNA reads TGTGCCAGCAGCCAAGGTTTAGCGGGGACGCTCGGTGAGCAGTTCTTC. Protein: CASSQGLAGTLGEQFF.

This clone was seen a handful of times. The chain is built from TRBV7-2 and TRBJ1-1; TRBD1 agrees at 8 bases. V trimming: 3 bases; J trimming: 6 bases; junction bases outside the gene matches: 6. The CDR3 loop spans 14 amino acids. Germline V lookup: CDR1 SGHTA, CDR2 FQGNSA. This CDR3 reads CASSFDRGDAEAFF. The CDR3 nucleotides are TGTGCCAGCAGCTTTGACAGGGGAGATGCTGAAGCTTTCTTT.

CDR3 coding DNA: TGTGCCAGCACGGCAGGGCCACACTACGAGCAGTACTTC. Its translation is CASTAGPHYEQYF. The chain uses TRBV27 and TRBJ2-7, with D possibly matching TRBD1 (5 bases). V was shortened by 7 bases and J by 3 bases, with 13 bases between the two germline ends. Germline V gene lookup returns CDR1 MNHEY and CDR2 SMNVEV (reference sequence). This CDR3 comprises 13 residues.

This chain joins TRBV6-6 and TRBJ2-2; 10 bases align to TRBD2. Germline V gene lookup returns CDR1 MNHNY and CDR2 SVGAGI (reference sequence). Trimming at V came to 7 bases and at J to 5 bases, leaving 10 bases not matched to a gene. This CDR3 is built from 16 residues. The CDR3 region is CASTSAGGPRTGELFF. The CDR3, as DNA: TGTGCCAGCACCTCAGCGGGAGGGCCGAGAACCGGGGAGCTGTTTTTT.

The chain couples TRBV5-1 to TRBJ2-3; 11 nucleotides align to TRBD2. Per the germline V gene, CDR1 is SGHRS and CDR2 is YFSETQ. This CDR3 comprises 17 residues. The trim removed 4 bases at V and 1 base at J, leaving 8 bases unmatched. CDR3: CASSPGASGRRTDTQYF. CDR3 in DNA: TGCGCCAGCAGCCCGGGCGCTAGCGGGAGGCGCACAGATACGCAGTATTTT.

The V gene is TRBV6-5, the J gene TRBJ2-1, with D possibly TRBD2 on 5 matching bases. Trimming cost V 2 bases and J 0 bases, with 8 bases left between them. This CDR3 has 15 amino acids. The germline CDR1 and CDR2 sequences are MNHEY and SVGAGI. The DNA for the CDR3 is TGTGCCAGCAGTTACGATCGGGACTCCTACAATGAGCAGTTCTTC. This encodes CASSYDRDSYNEQFF.

A few counts support this clone. This chain connects TRBV7-2 to TRBJ2-5; D is possibly TRBD2 (6 bases). Trimming stripped 5 bases from V and 0 bases from J, with 13 bases between. Germline values: CDR1 SGHTA, CDR2 FQGNSA. The CDR3 has 15 amino acids. CDR3 coding DNA: TGTGCCAGCAGCCCCCGGGGGTCTGACCAAGAGACCCAGTACTTC. Translating it yields CASSPRGSDQETQYF.

This clone was observed a handful of times. The V and J genes are TRBV6-5 and TRBJ1-1; D ambiguous. The CDR3 has 16 amino acids. Trimming cost V 1 base and J 1 base, with 13 bases left between them. Germline-derived CDR1 and CDR2 are MNHEY and SVGAGI. Written as DNA, the CDR3 is TGTGCCAGCAGTTACTTGAGCAGCGGGTGGAACACTGAAGCTTTCTTT. Translated: CASSYLSSGWNTEAFF.

This chain links TRBV25-1 with TRBJ1-6; D is perhaps TRBD1 (6 bases). Germline CDR1 reads MGHDK; CDR2 reads SYGVNS. The CDR3 spans 12 residues. V was cut by 6 bases and J by 8 bases, with 8 bases left in between. The CDR3 here is CASRNRDSPLHF. The CDR3 DNA sequence: TGTGCCAGCAGGAACAGGGATTCACCCCTCCACTTT.

This clone was counted only a few times. The chain is built from TRBV5-1 and TRBJ2-3; 8 nucleotides agree with TRBD1. The germline V gene encodes CDR1 SGHRS and CDR2 YFSETQ. V dropped 0 bases and J dropped 6; count of bases not matched to a gene: 9. There are 16 residues in the CDR3. Here the CDR3 reads CASSLATAQGADTQYF. The CDR3 DNA follows: TGCGCCAGCAGCTTGGCCACCGCGCAGGGGGCTGATACGCAGTATTTT.